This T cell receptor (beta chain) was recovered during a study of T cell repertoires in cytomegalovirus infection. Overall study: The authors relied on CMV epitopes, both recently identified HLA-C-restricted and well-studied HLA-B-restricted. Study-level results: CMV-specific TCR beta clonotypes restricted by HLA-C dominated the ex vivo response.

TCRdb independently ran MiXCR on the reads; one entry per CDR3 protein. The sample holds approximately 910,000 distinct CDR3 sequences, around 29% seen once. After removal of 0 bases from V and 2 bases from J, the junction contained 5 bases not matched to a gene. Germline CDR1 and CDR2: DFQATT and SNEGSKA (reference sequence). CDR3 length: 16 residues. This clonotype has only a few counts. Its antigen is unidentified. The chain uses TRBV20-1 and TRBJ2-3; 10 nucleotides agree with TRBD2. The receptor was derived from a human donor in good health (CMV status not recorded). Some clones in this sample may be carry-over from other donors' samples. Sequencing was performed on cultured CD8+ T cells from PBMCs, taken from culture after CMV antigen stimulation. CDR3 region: CSARDTGTSDTDTQYF. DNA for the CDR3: TGCAGTGCTAGAGATACGGGGACTAGCGACACAGATACGCAGTATTTT.